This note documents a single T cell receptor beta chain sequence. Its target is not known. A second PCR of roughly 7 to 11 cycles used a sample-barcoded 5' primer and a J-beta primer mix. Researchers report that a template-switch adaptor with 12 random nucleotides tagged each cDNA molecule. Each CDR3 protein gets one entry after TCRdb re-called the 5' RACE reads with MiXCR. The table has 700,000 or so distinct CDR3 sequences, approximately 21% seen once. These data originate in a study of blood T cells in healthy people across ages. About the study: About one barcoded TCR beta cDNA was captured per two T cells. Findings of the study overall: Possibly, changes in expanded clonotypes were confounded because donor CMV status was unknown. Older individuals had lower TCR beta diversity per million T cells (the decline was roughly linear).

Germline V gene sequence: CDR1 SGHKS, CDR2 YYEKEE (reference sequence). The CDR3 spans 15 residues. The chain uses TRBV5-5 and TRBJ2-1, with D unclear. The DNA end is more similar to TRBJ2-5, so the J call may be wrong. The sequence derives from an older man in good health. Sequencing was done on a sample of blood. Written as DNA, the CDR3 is TGTGCCAGCAGCCCCCTGGCTCCGTTGTCGGAGACCCAGTACTTC. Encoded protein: CASSPLAPLSETQYF.